Below are 4 T cell receptor beta chains sequenced from a single sample in a study of cytomegalovirus exposure and HLA in healthy donors. Primers included in the PCR were 60 Vbeta and 13 Jbeta primers. Clones were read by immunoSEQ multiplex PCR, and TCRdb kept only the in-frame ones, dropping some. Of 110,000 or so clones listed, roughly 72% are singletons. Input material: PBMCs. These receptors were collected from a woman aged 45-65 years in good health and CMV-seropositive.

This clone was seen a few times. In nucleotides, the CDR3 is TGTGCCAGTTCATTTTCGGGTCGAGGCGACGTTCGAGCTTTCTTT. Translated, it gives CASSFSGRGDVRAFF. The rearrangement links TRBV25-1 to TRBJ1-1; D call uncertain. The germline V gene has CDR1 MGHDK and CDR2 SYGVNS. V was cut by 9 bases and J by 10 bases, with 27 bases left in between. The CDR3 covers 15 residues.

The chain is built from TRBV10-3 and TRBJ2-7; possible D gene TRBD1, 6 bases. Germline lookup yields CDR1 ENHRY and CDR2 SYGVKD. Deletions cut 3 bases from V and 0 bases from J, with 12 bases between. The CDR3 consists of 15 residues. The CDR3: CAISEGQPSSYEQYF. The CDR3 nucleotides read TGTGCCATCAGTGAAGGACAGCCGAGCTCCTACGAGCAGTACTTC.

This sequence joins TRBV10-3 and TRBJ2-5; 7 nucleotides agree with TRBD1. The CDR3 contains 14 residues. CDR1 is ENHRY, CDR2 SYGVKD, per germline. Trimming removed 10 bases from V and 1 base from J; junction bases left unmatched: 9. In nucleotides, the CDR3 is TGTGCCACAGGGAGACAGGGTGGCCAAGAGACCCAGTACTTC. Its protein is CATGRQGGQETQYF.

This chain joins TRBV5-1 and TRBJ1-1; TRBD1 matches 7 bases. CDR3 length: 15 residues. Germline assignment: CDR1 SGHRS and CDR2 YFSETQ. V lost 0 bases to trimming and J lost 1 base; unmatched junction nucleotides: 3. CDR3 DNA sequence: TGCGCCAGCAGCTTGGACGGGACAGCGAACACTGAAGCTTTCTTT. It specifies CASSLDGTANTEAFF.